This TCR beta chain stems from a study of Ad26.COV2.S vaccination and SARS-CoV-2 variants. Findings and limits, study-wide: Ad26.COV2.S recipients had broader spike-specific TCRs (P = 0.0014).

Libraries were prepared by immunoSEQ multiplex PCR; TCRdb keeps only in-frame clonotypes and omits some of them. The repertoire holds 380,000 or so clones, with roughly 85% as singletons. The CDR3 has 16 residues. Trimming at V came to 4 bases and at J to 8 bases, leaving 14 bases not matched to a gene. Germline V gene data show CDR1 as SGDLS and CDR2 as YYNGEE. As regards this clone: Its antigen is unknown.

The treatment: roughly 18 received Ad26.COV2.S at low or high dose, single or two shots; 5 received placebo; per-sample allocation not given. Repertoires come from day 63 after the first vaccine or placebo injection. The sequence derives from a person aged 18-65 years who received the Ad26.COV2.S COVID-19 vaccine or a placebo. The V and J genes are TRBV9 and TRBJ1-4; 7 nucleotides agree with TRBD1. The sequencing used peripheral blood, collected in a trial of Ad26.COV2.S vaccine versus placebo. CDR3 region: CASSTSQGVAGEKLFF. In DNA form, the CDR3 reads TGTGCCAGCAGCACCTCCCAGGGGGTGGCTGGGGAAAAACTGTTTTTT.